These 16 T cell receptor beta chains were sequenced from one sample in a study of blood T cell repertoires in COVID-19 (dated by TCRdb to about 2020). The library was prepared using the immunoSEQ multiplex PCR assay. Drawn from immuneACCESS, this table holds only the in-frame rearrangements with V and J called that TCRdb kept. Clones are partly lost; checked studies trace under half to an unresolved V gene and leave the rest unexplained. This sample gives 150,000 to 200,000 clones in total; around 90% of them show up just once. Roughly 8.6% of the sample lies in the top ten. Sequences were obtained from PBMCs or T cells enriched from blood (not recorded which). Source of these receptors: a woman in her late teens or twenties who had recovered from COVID-19.

The chain is built from TRBV5-1 and TRBJ2-3, with 10 positions matching TRBD2. CDR3 length: 16 amino acids. CDR1 and CDR2 (germline): SGHRS, YFSETQ. V gave up 0 bases and J gave up 2 bases; unmatched junction bases: 3. The CDR3 DNA is TGCGCCAGCAGCTTGGATCTAGCGGGGGTCACAGATACGCAGTATTTT. Residues: CASSLDLAGVTDTQYF.

The chain links TRBV4-2 to TRBJ1-2; the D is unclear. Germline V CDR1 and CDR2: LGHNA, YNFKEQ. The CDR3 contains 13 residues. Trimming took 1 base from V and 8 from J, leaving 11 bases between them. The CDR3 spells CASSQVVGQGYTF. CDR3 coding DNA: TGTGCCAGCAGCCAAGTCGTTGGGCAAGGCTACACCTTC.

The V call is TRBV19, the J call TRBJ2-1; D gene unclear. V shed 5 bases and J shed 9 bases, with 5 bases lying between them. The CDR3 has 10 residues. CDR1 LNHDA and CDR2 SQIVND come from the germline V gene (reference sequence). The CDR3 coding sequence is TGTGCCAGTAGTTCCGGTGAGCAGTTCTTC. This codes for CASSSGEQFF.

The V and J genes are TRBV6-5 and TRBJ1-2; 7 nucleotides agree with TRBD1. CDR1 MNHEY and CDR2 SVGAGI come from the germline V gene. V lost 1 base to trimming and J lost 4 bases; unmatched junction nucleotides: 6. The CDR3 spans 15 residues. The CDR3 DNA follows: TGTGCCAGCAGTTACTTGACAGGGCCCAGCTATGGCTACACCTTC. Translated: CASSYLTGPSYGYTF.

The count of this clone is one. The rearrangement joins TRBV5-6 to TRBJ2-5; unclear D gene. The germline gives CDR1 SGHDT, CDR2 YYEEEE. V was clipped by 3 bases and J by 1 base, with 19 bases between them. There are 17 residues in the CDR3. CDR3 loop: CASSSPRKFTVQETQYF. The CDR3 nucleotides read TGTGCCAGCAGCTCCCCTCGTAAGTTTACAGTCCAAGAGACCCAGTACTTC.

The V gene is TRBV6-2 or TRBV6-3, the J gene TRBJ2-6, with D possibly TRBD2 on 5 matching bases. There are 15 residues in the CDR3. Deletions cut 5 bases from V and 10 bases from J, with 18 bases between. CDR1 and CDR2 (germline): MNHEY, SVGEGT. CDR3 residues: CASSPNAPRENVLTF. In DNA, the CDR3 is TGTGCCAGCAGTCCAAACGCCCCCCGGGAAAACGTCCTGACTTTC.

This chain uses TRBV10-1 with TRBJ1-5, with 7 bases that match TRBD1. Losses at the gene ends were 5 bases for V and 11 bases for J; bases not matched to a gene: 9. Germline V gene sequence: CDR1 WNHNN, CDR2 SYGVQD (reference sequence). The CDR3 sequence is 13 residues long. The CDR3 region is CASSQDRWGTQHF. DNA for the CDR3: TGCGCCAGCAGTCAGGACAGGTGGGGGACCCAGCATTTT.

V usage is TRBV28 and J usage is TRBJ1-3; TRBD1 might be the D (6 bases). The CDR3 is 14 amino acids. V was shortened by 6 bases and J by 0 bases, with 9 bases between the two germline ends. CDR1 is MDHEN, CDR2 SYDVKM, per germline. The CDR3 spells CASRGDISGNTIYF. The CDR3 nucleotides are TGTGCCAGCAGGGGGGACATCTCTGGAAACACCATATATTTT.

This rearrangement joins TRBV19 to TRBJ1-1; perhaps TRBD1 as D (6 bases). V lost 3 bases and J 4 bases, leaving 15 bases between the germline ends. Germline CDR1 LNHDA, CDR2 SQIVND (reference sequence). CDR3 length: 15 amino acids. CDR3 amino acids: CASSMVQGRGTEAFF. The CDR3 region has the DNA TGTGCCAGTAGTATGGTACAGGGAAGGGGCACTGAAGCTTTCTTT.

The V call is TRBV6-4, the J call TRBJ2-1; tentative D call: TRBD2 (6 bases). Germline CDR1 reads MRHNA; CDR2 reads SNTAGT. The V end was cut by 4 bases, the J end by 9 bases, with 13 bases between. This CDR3 is 13 amino acids long. CDR3 nucleotides: TGTGCCAGCAGTGCGCTAGCGAGGAGTGAGCAGTTCTTC. The encoded protein is CASSALARSEQFF.

This clone was observed a handful of times. The chain carries TRBV6-1 and TRBJ1-4; the match to TRBD1 covers 9 bases. V shed 0 bases, J shed 6 bases, and the junction held 5 bases outside the gene matches. Germline V lookup: CDR1 MNHNS, CDR2 SASEGT. The CDR3 is 16 amino acids. CDR3 sequence: CASSEAPGQGDEKLFF. The CDR3 DNA reads as TGTGCCAGCAGTGAAGCACCGGGACAGGGCGATGAAAAACTGTTTTTT.

The rearrangement joins TRBV2 to TRBJ2-7; D perhaps matches TRBD2 (5 bases). CDR1 is SNHLY and CDR2 is FYNNEI in the germline V gene. This CDR3 region has 15 residues. V was shortened by 1 base and J by 0 bases, with 10 bases between the two germline ends. The CDR3 DNA follows: TGTGCCAGCAGTGAAGACGGGGTAAGCTCCTACGAGCAGTACTTC. It encodes CASSEDGVSSYEQYF.

As regards this clone: The sample holds other DNA sequences that translate to the same CDR3. The chain is built from TRBV29-1 and TRBJ2-7; TRBD1 matches at 8 bases. The CDR3 has 12 residues. With 4 bases clipped from V and 4 bases from J, the junction kept 3 bases outside the gene matches. Germline V gene data show CDR1 as SQVTM and CDR2 as ANQGSEA. In nucleotides, the CDR3 is TGCAGCGTTGTGCAGGGGGCGTACGAGCAGTACTTC. Translated, it gives CSVVQGAYEQYF.

The gene calls are TRBV7-8 and TRBJ2-5; 8 nucleotides align to TRBD2. The germline gives CDR1 SGHVS, CDR2 FQNEAQ. With V trimmed by 5 bases and J by 3 bases, 8 bases remained unmatched. The CDR3 is 15 amino acids. The CDR3 is CASSAWGSGKETQYF. CDR3 in DNA: TGTGCCAGCAGCGCATGGGGTAGCGGGAAAGAGACCCAGTACTTC.

The sample holds one count of this clone. The chain links TRBV5-8 to TRBJ2-1; unclear D gene. Germline V CDR1 and CDR2: SGHTS, YDEGEE. Trimming took 5 bases from V and 7 from J, leaving 10 bases between them. The CDR3 totals 12 residues. The CDR3 is CASSSLRNEQFF. CDR3 bases: TGTGCCAGCAGTTCACTCCGAAATGAGCAGTTCTTC.

CDR3 region: CASSQVPHAYEQYF. CDR3 coding DNA: TGTGCCAGCAGCCAAGTCCCCCATGCCTACGAGCAGTACTTC. The chain employs TRBV3-1 (or the pseudogene TRBV3-2) and TRBJ2-7; D is ambiguous. Trimming stripped 1 base from V and 2 bases from J, with 9 bases between. The CDR3 loop spans 14 amino acids. Germline values: CDR1 LGHDT, CDR2 YNNKEL (reference sequence).